This T cell receptor (beta chain) was sequenced in a study of blood T cell repertoires in COVID-19. Looking at the study overall: Samples came from the United States, Italy and Spain, spanning acute and convalescent COVID-19.

Sequencing was performed with immunoSEQ multiplex PCR; in TCRdb, only in-frame clones are kept and a portion is missing. Altogether approximately 130,000 clones are present, about 86% being singletons, with the ten largest covering about 2.5%. This CDR3 has 14 amino acids. The germline V gene has CDR1 SNHLY and CDR2 FYNNEI. Trimming stripped 4 bases from V and 6 bases from J, with 13 bases between. The chain uses TRBV2 and TRBJ2-1, with D possibly TRBD1 on 5 matching bases. The sequencing input was PBMCs or T cells enriched from blood (not recorded which). This TCR was recovered from a woman between 50 and 59 years old who had recovered from COVID-19. CDR3 sequence reads: CASSVSQGFNEQFF. The CDR3 nucleotides are TGTGCCAGCAGTGTCTCGCAGGGCTTCAATGAGCAGTTCTTC.